This is a list of T cell receptor beta chains from one sample in a study of molecular identifiers for immune sequencing clone quantification. In TCRdb, the PCR reads were re-called with MiXCR into one record per CDR3 protein. Among more than 450,000 distinct CDR3 sequences listed, around 21% were seen once. The specimen was naive CD8+ T cells from blood, with Jurkat cell RNA spiked in. These TCRs come from a human donor in good health. Some libraries in this study had Jurkat cell RNA spiked in. Each CDR3 is given with its conserved first and last residue. Fields, in order: D gene, CDR3 length, V gene, J gene, clone size, CDR3 protein, CDR3 DNA. The D gene is left open where the match is weak. Size is omitted from some rows. Given values are once, few, many or a class for expanded clones.

d_gene: .; len: 17; v_gene: TRBV7-2; j_gene: TRBJ1-2; abundance: many; CDR3aa: CASSLMSGIGKNYGYTF; CDR3nt: TGTGCCAGCAGCTTGATGAGCGGGATTGGCAAAAACTATGGCTACACCTTC
d_gene: .; len: 14; v_gene: TRBV2; j_gene: TRBJ1-2; abundance: many; CDR3aa: CASSEGTRYYGYTF; CDR3nt: TGTGCCAGCAGTGAAGGGACGCGGTACTATGGCTACACCTTC
d_gene: .; len: 16; v_gene: TRBV24-1; j_gene: TRBJ1-5; abundance: .; CDR3aa: CATSEGGPYSNQPQHF; CDR3nt: TGTGCCACCAGTGAGGGGGGGCCTTATAGCAATCAGCCCCAGCATTTT
d_gene: .; len: 13; v_gene: TRBV24-1; j_gene: TRBJ2-3; abundance: .; CDR3aa: CATSDLGGYTQYF; CDR3nt: TGTGCCACCAGTGATTTGGGGGGCTATACGCAGTATTTT
d_gene: .; len: 11; v_gene: TRBV28; j_gene: TRBJ2-7; abundance: many; CDR3aa: CASQRWVEQYF; CDR3nt: TGTGCCAGCCAGCGGTGGGTCGAGCAGTACTTC
d_gene: TRBD2; len: 15; v_gene: TRBV6-6; j_gene: TRBJ2-5; abundance: few; CDR3aa: CASSYGRGGPETQYF; CDR3nt: TGTGCCAGCAGTTATGGGCGGGGGGGGCCGGAGACCCAGTACTTC
d_gene: TRBD1; len: 15; v_gene: TRBV6-1; j_gene: TRBJ2-7; abundance: few; CDR3aa: CASRGLTGASYEQYF; CDR3nt: TGTGCCAGCAGGGGTCTTACAGGGGCCTCCTACGAGCAGTACTTC
d_gene: .; len: 13; v_gene: TRBV6-2/TRBV6-3; j_gene: TRBJ2-7; abundance: few; CDR3aa: CASSYHAVYEQYF; CDR3nt: TGTGCCAGCAGTTACCATGCCGTTTACGAGCAGTACTTC
d_gene: .; len: 13; v_gene: TRBV9; j_gene: TRBJ1-1; abundance: many; CDR3aa: CASSVDLNTEAFF; CDR3nt: TGTGCCAGCAGCGTAGACCTGAACACTGAAGCTTTCTTT
d_gene: .; len: 11; v_gene: TRBV12-3/TRBV12-4; j_gene: TRBJ2-5; abundance: few; CDR3aa: CASSLTGTQYF; CDR3nt: TGTGCCAGCAGCCTCACGGGGACCCAGTACTTC
d_gene: .; len: 15; v_gene: TRBV7-8; j_gene: TRBJ2-1; abundance: .; CDR3aa: CASSFSSGSQAEQFF; CDR3nt: TGTGCCAGCAGCTTTAGCTCCGGGAGCCAAGCTGAGCAGTTCTTC
d_gene: .; len: 13; v_gene: TRBV7-9; j_gene: TRBJ2-1; abundance: many; CDR3aa: CASSSRGAPERGF; CDR3nt: TGTGCCAGCAGCTCCCGCGGTGCTCCCGAAAGGGGGTTC
d_gene: .; len: 16; v_gene: TRBV28; j_gene: TRBJ2-1; abundance: few; CDR3aa: CASSLGIGGSYNEQFF; CDR3nt: TGTGCCAGCAGTTTGGGCATAGGGGGCTCCTACAATGAGCAGTTCTTC
d_gene: .; len: 14; v_gene: TRBV11-2; j_gene: TRBJ2-7; abundance: few; CDR3aa: CASSLAPPAYEQYF; CDR3nt: TGTGCCAGCAGCTTAGCGCCCCCTGCCTACGAGCAGTACTTC
d_gene: .; len: 14; v_gene: TRBV5-1; j_gene: TRBJ2-1; abundance: .; CDR3aa: CASSIDRGGYEQFF; CDR3nt: TGCGCCAGCAGCATTGACCGCGGGGGCTATGAGCAGTTCTTC
d_gene: .; len: 16; v_gene: TRBV7-6; j_gene: TRBJ2-2; abundance: .; CDR3aa: CASSFFHTANTGELFF; CDR3nt: TGTGCCAGCAGCTTTTTTCACACAGCGAACACCGGGGAGCTGTTTTTT
d_gene: .; len: 17; v_gene: TRBV7-3; j_gene: TRBJ2-3; abundance: .; CDR3aa: CASSFPGEGGSPDTQYF; CDR3nt: TGTGCCAGCAGTTTTCCAGGGGAAGGGGGATCCCCAGATACGCAGTATTTT
d_gene: TRBD1; len: 16; v_gene: TRBV6-2/TRBV6-3; j_gene: TRBJ2-1; abundance: .; CDR3aa: CASSYSPGQGLNEQFF; CDR3nt: TGTGCCAGCAGTTACTCCCCGGGACAGGGTTTGAATGAGCAGTTCTTC
d_gene: TRBD1; len: 14; v_gene: TRBV6-1; j_gene: TRBJ2-7; abundance: many; CDR3aa: CASSEGTGVYEQYF; CDR3nt: TGTGCCAGCAGTGAGGGAACAGGGGTCTACGAGCAGTACTTC
d_gene: .; len: 15; v_gene: TRBV7-9; j_gene: TRBJ1-1; abundance: many; CDR3aa: CASSLVVGIHPEAFF; CDR3nt: TGTGCCAGCAGCTTAGTTGTAGGGATCCACCCTGAAGCTTTCTTT
d_gene: .; len: 15; v_gene: TRBV19; j_gene: TRBJ2-7; abundance: .; CDR3aa: CASSIGAGVAYEQYF; CDR3nt: TGTGCCAGTAGTATCGGGGCAGGGGTTGCCTACGAGCAGTACTTC
d_gene: TRBD2; len: 19; v_gene: TRBV4-3; j_gene: TRBJ2-4; abundance: .; CDR3aa: CASSQLTSGSGGAENIQYF; CDR3nt: TGCGCCAGCAGCCAACTTACTAGCGGGAGTGGGGGAGCCGAAAACATTCAGTACTTC
d_gene: .; len: 12; v_gene: TRBV24-1; j_gene: TRBJ2-3; abundance: few; CDR3aa: CATSDSIDTQYF; CDR3nt: TGTGCCACCAGTGATTCTATAGATACGCAGTATTTT
d_gene: TRBD2; len: 15; v_gene: TRBV7-9; j_gene: TRBJ2-3; abundance: few; CDR3aa: CASSLERGGTDTQYF; CDR3nt: TGTGCCAGCAGCTTAGAGCGGGGGGGGACAGATACGCAGTATTTT
d_gene: .; len: 16; v_gene: TRBV6-5; j_gene: TRBJ1-2; abundance: few; CDR3aa: CASSYHSLSANYGYTF; CDR3nt: TGTGCCAGCAGTTACCACAGCCTATCAGCTAACTATGGCTACACCTTC
d_gene: TRBD2; len: 14; v_gene: TRBV19; j_gene: TRBJ2-7; abundance: .; CDR3aa: CASTSGRIQDEQYF; CDR3nt: TGTGCCAGTACAAGCGGGAGAATTCAAGACGAGCAGTACTTC
d_gene: TRBD1; len: 15; v_gene: TRBV27; j_gene: TRBJ2-1; abundance: .; CDR3aa: CASSWAGGFYNEQFF; CDR3nt: TGTGCCAGCAGTTGGGCAGGGGGCTTTTACAATGAGCAGTTCTTC
d_gene: .; len: 14; v_gene: TRBV19; j_gene: TRBJ2-4; abundance: few; CDR3aa: CASSIDLAFGDLSF; CDR3nt: TGTGCCAGTAGTATAGATCTAGCTTTCGGGGACCTGTCCTTC
d_gene: .; len: 14; v_gene: TRBV7-9; j_gene: TRBJ2-3; abundance: .; CDR3aa: CATPGAGYTDTPYF; CDR3nt: TGTGCCACTCCGGGGGCAGGGTACACAGATACGCCGTATTTT
d_gene: .; len: 13; v_gene: TRBV28; j_gene: TRBJ2-7; abundance: .; CDR3aa: CASGPVSSYEQYF; CDR3nt: TGTGCCAGCGGCCCTGTCTCCTCCTACGAGCAGTACTTC
d_gene: .; len: 15; v_gene: TRBV11-2; j_gene: TRBJ2-7; abundance: few; CDR3aa: CASGLVSDRAYEQYF; CDR3nt: TGTGCCAGCGGCTTAGTATCGGACAGAGCCTATGAGCAGTACTTC
d_gene: TRBD1; len: 14; v_gene: TRBV7-2; j_gene: TRBJ2-7; abundance: many; CDR3aa: CASSSTGQGYEQYF; CDR3nt: TGTGCCAGCAGCTCCACGGGACAGGGCTACGAGCAGTACTTC
d_gene: .; len: 15; v_gene: TRBV29-1; j_gene: TRBJ2-7; abundance: few; CDR3aa: CSVEFSGQGLYEQYF; CDR3nt: TGCAGCGTTGAGTTCTCGGGGCAGGGACTTTACGAGCAGTACTTC
d_gene: .; len: 14; v_gene: TRBV30; j_gene: TRBJ2-2; abundance: many; CDR3aa: CAWTLGMSTGELFF; CDR3nt: TGTGCCTGGACCCTGGGTATGAGCACCGGGGAGCTGTTTTTT
d_gene: .; len: 17; v_gene: TRBV19; j_gene: TRBJ2-3; abundance: few; CDR3aa: CASSIIRRQGDTDTQYF; CDR3nt: TGTGCCAGTAGTATAATTAGGCGTCAGGGAGACACAGATACGCAGTATTTT
d_gene: TRBD2; len: 16; v_gene: TRBV4-1; j_gene: TRBJ2-1; abundance: .; CDR3aa: CASSQGLAGAYNEQFF; CDR3nt: TGCGCCAGCAGCCAAGGATTAGCGGGGGCCTACAATGAGCAGTTCTTC
d_gene: .; len: 12; v_gene: TRBV7-9; j_gene: TRBJ2-3; abundance: many; CDR3aa: CASSTSWNTQYF; CDR3nt: TGTGCCAGCAGCACTTCGTGGAATACGCAGTATTTT
d_gene: .; len: 13; v_gene: TRBV19; j_gene: TRBJ2-6; abundance: .; CDR3aa: CASSWGGANVLTF; CDR3nt: TGTGCCAGTAGCTGGGGTGGGGCCAACGTCCTGACTTTC
d_gene: TRBD1; len: 12; v_gene: TRBV24-1; j_gene: TRBJ1-1; abundance: .; CDR3aa: CATSGDRGEAFF; CDR3nt: TGTGCCACCAGCGGGGACAGGGGTGAAGCTTTCTTT
d_gene: TRBD2; len: 17; v_gene: TRBV4-3; j_gene: TRBJ2-1; abundance: few; CDR3aa: CASSQDRGSGLSVEQFF; CDR3nt: TGCGCCAGCAGCCAAGATCGAGGGTCGGGACTATCTGTTGAGCAGTTCTTC
d_gene: .; len: 15; v_gene: TRBV25-1; j_gene: TRBJ1-1; abundance: few; CDR3aa: CASSEYGTVNTEAFF; CDR3nt: TGTGCCAGCAGTGAATATGGCACGGTGAACACTGAAGCTTTCTTT
d_gene: .; len: 14; v_gene: TRBV7-2; j_gene: TRBJ1-1; abundance: many; CDR3aa: CASSLAGGGPEAFF; CDR3nt: TGTGCCAGCAGCTTAGCAGGGGGGGGACCTGAAGCTTTCTTT
d_gene: TRBD1; len: 14; v_gene: TRBV24-1; j_gene: TRBJ1-5; abundance: many; CDR3aa: CATSGRQGDQPQHF; CDR3nt: TGTGCCACCAGTGGCCGCCAGGGGGATCAGCCCCAGCATTTT
d_gene: .; len: 14; v_gene: TRBV5-4; j_gene: TRBJ2-7; abundance: many; CDR3aa: CASSSGLTPHEQYF; CDR3nt: TGTGCCAGCAGCTCGGGACTGACCCCCCACGAGCAGTACTTC
d_gene: .; len: 12; v_gene: TRBV7-2; j_gene: TRBJ2-1; abundance: many; CDR3aa: CASSPMNNEQFF; CDR3nt: TGTGCCAGCAGCCCCATGAACAATGAGCAGTTCTTC
d_gene: .; len: 15; v_gene: TRBV27; j_gene: TRBJ1-5; abundance: .; CDR3aa: CASSEREWGGDTQHF; CDR3nt: TGTGCCAGCAGTGAGAGGGAGTGGGGTGGAGATACGCAGCATTTT
d_gene: TRBD2; len: 16; v_gene: TRBV9; j_gene: TRBJ2-2; abundance: .; CDR3aa: CASSVSGGAATGELFF; CDR3nt: TGTGCCAGCAGCGTTAGCGGGGGGGCCGCCACCGGGGAGCTGTTTTTT
d_gene: TRBD1; len: 13; v_gene: TRBV6-5; j_gene: TRBJ1-1; abundance: many; CDR3aa: CASSYGTGTEAFF; CDR3nt: TGTGCCAGCAGTTATGGGACAGGGACTGAAGCTTTCTTT
d_gene: .; len: 15; v_gene: TRBV4-1; j_gene: TRBJ1-1; abundance: many; CDR3aa: CASSQEPQGSTEAFF; CDR3nt: TGCGCCAGCAGCCAAGAACCCCAGGGCAGCACTGAAGCTTTCTTT
d_gene: .; len: 15; v_gene: TRBV7-2; j_gene: TRBJ2-3; abundance: many; CDR3aa: CASSLGVGSTDTQYF; CDR3nt: TGTGCCAGCAGCTTAGGAGTCGGGTCCACAGATACGCAGTATTTT
d_gene: TRBD1; len: 17; v_gene: TRBV7-9; j_gene: TRBJ2-3; abundance: many; CDR3aa: CASSPQPGQGFADTQYF; CDR3nt: TGTGCCAGCAGCCCACAGCCGGGACAGGGGTTCGCAGATACGCAGTATTTT